What follows describes a single T cell receptor (beta chain). Its antigen is currently not known. Within one base of it there is no much larger clone, and no base qualities were kept. This entry comes from a study of cytomegalovirus exposure and HLA in healthy donors (dated by TCRdb to 2015 to 2018). About the investigation overall: An earlier analysis of some 600 of the donors reported approximately 280 Gb of sequence data and 117 million unique TCR beta sequences obtained from around 170 million T cells. An early release that covered around 590 HLA-typed donors contained around 300 gigabases of sequencing data and 85 million to 100 million unique TCR sequences. Among the roughly 400 genotyped donors, more than 70% belonged to the genetic ancestry cluster associated with self-reported Caucasian donors. The study aimed to test whether signatures of past pathogen exposure could be identified by cataloging public T cell receptors. The study used immunosequencing to profile the T cell repertoires of hundreds of subjects and linked those repertoires to cytomegalovirus serostatus. Besides the first cohort of 500 to 700 subjects, a separate validation cohort made up of some 110 different subjects was used. The study combined high-throughput TCR immunosequencing, statistical association of individual TCRs with disease status, and machine learning to predict cytomegalovirus infection status. To study patterns of TCR occurrence, a later analysis re-analyzed previously published TCR beta repertoires from several hundred donors and added high-resolution HLA genotyping. In the later analysis, no new phenotypic data were used to find candidate immune exposures; instead, reliance was placed on TCR beta sequences and their occurrence across donors. In an earlier analysis of 587 of the donors, high-throughput TCR beta sequencing was used to judge whether each TCR beta V gene segment behaved as functional or pseudogenic. Donor age, sex, ethnicity and CMV serostatus were compiled alongside the repertoire data. A later genetic analysis took genome-wide SNP genotypes for about three fifths of the 666 donors and used that subset as a discovery cohort. Every discovery cohort repertoire had been produced on one sequencing platform. Class I and class II HLA loci were covered by the typing at four-digit resolution. Typing coverage differed by locus: A, B, C, DRB1 and DQB1 were typed in about 620-630 donors, DQA1 in roughly 500, DPA1 in nearly 610, and DPB1 in 472. Several DR-DQ haplotypes were treated as single units for association and clustering because of strong linkage in the cohort. Among some 410 genotyped donors of the cohort, an average of 235,054 unique TCR beta nucleotide sequences were sequenced per donor, around a sixth of them non-productive.

Spanning cysteine to phenylalanine, the CDR3 consists of 14 amino acids. Only the CDR3 DNA stays, 42 bases, in frame from base 1. V loses 5 bases of germline sequence and J loses 6 bases, and the interval between the two ends is 11 bases. CDR1 and CDR2, looked up from the germline V gene, are MGHRA and YSYEKL. Library construction relied on the immunoSEQ multiplex PCR assay. The multiplex PCR relied on a mix of 60 forward primers for TCR Vbeta segments and 13 reverse primers for TCR Jbeta segments. Amplification of the CDR3 region of rearranged TCR beta genes was performed with a multiplex PCR assay on genomic DNA. Amplified TCR beta libraries were sequenced as 87-base-pair reads on the Illumina HiSeq System. The study's own analysis went as follows. A later analysis counted approximately 76 million unique TCR beta chains across the 666 repertoires, and roughly 9.9 million of these chains were shared by at least two donors. To remove PCR and sequencing errors, raw reads were error-corrected and collapsed into unique sequences using a nearest-neighbor algorithm that merged closely related sequences. Alignment of CDR3 sequences to IMGT reference sequences was used to assign V, D and J gene segments. For a sequence to be retained, a match of at least six nucleotides to both a V gene segment and a J gene segment was required. A rearrangement counted as productive if the CDR3 had no stop codons and remained in frame with V and J, and every other rearrangement counted as non-productive. Following IMGT convention, CDR3 was defined as the stretch from the second conserved V-encoded cysteine up to the conserved J-encoded phenylalanine. Sequences without an unambiguous match to a single V gene segment were excluded from the earlier analysis of 500 to 700 of the donors. An earlier analysis of several hundred of the donors called V segments functional above 56.7% productive rearrangements and segregating when the between-donor standard deviation exceeded 5%. A statistical classification framework was developed to diagnose cytomegalovirus status using the catalog of TCR beta chain sequences. V and J gene assignment, in a later analysis, came from comparing TCR nucleotide sequences with IMGT/GENE-DB human TR gene sequences. In a later analysis, CDR3 sequences and most-parsimonious VDJ recombination scenarios were assigned using the TCRdist pipeline. In a later analysis, each TCR beta chain was defined by its CDR3 amino acid sequence together with its V-gene family, and reads lacking a unique V-gene family were excluded. To address suspected cross-contamination and a sequencing artifact, a later analysis removed around 600 highly shared, low-generation-probability nucleotide sequences. In a later analysis, a clonal expansion index for each public chain was calculated from normalized within-repertoire ranks of inferred template counts. In a later analysis, generation probabilities were computed with a VDJ recombination model fitted to out-of-frame rearrangements, and the resulting probabilities were checked against IGoR. In a later analysis, TCR-TCR, TCR-HLA and TCR-CMV co-occurrence was scored with hypergeometric tests, and a repertoire-size bias correction was applied to TCR pairs. To estimate false discovery rates, a later analysis permuted the HLA or CMV assignments 20 times. In a later analysis, co-occurring TCRs were grouped using DBSCAN, and TCRdist sequence similarity was added for clustering within HLA-allele-positive subsets. For co-occurrence clustering, repertoires with fewer than 30,000 or more than 120,000 public chains were excluded, along with several repertoires with anomalous nucleotide sharing. The immuneACCESS repertoire file appears here via TCRdb, limited to in-frame rearrangements. These files lack a portion of the clones; in checked studies, under half of the deficit traces to unresolved V genes, and the cause of the others is not known. For V, J and clone size, that table is used; D and trimming come from the DNA. Here the sample has approximately 150,000 clones; 82% occur a single time. Roughly 3.2% of the sample belongs to the ten largest clones.

In total, 500 to 700 healthy bone marrow donors made up the cohort. Cohort members were all nominally healthy when sampled, although unrecorded immune exposures were likely present. The donor tested CMV seropositive, placing the donor among the 290 or so seropositive members of the cohort. A peripheral blood sample was collected from each donor, and TCR beta sequencing was performed on peripheral blood mononuclear cells. The Qiagen DNeasy Blood Extraction Kit was used to extract genomic DNA from the blood cell samples. Summary of the overall study and its limitations: Some IMGT-functional V segments, including TRBV6-2 and TRBV6-3, could not be told apart with the 87-base-pair reads, so those segments were excluded. According to a later analysis, parvovirus B19, influenza, CMV and Epstein-Barr virus appeared linked to several top co-occurrence clusters. Specific HLA alleles were associated with over 15,000 TCR beta sequences at a false discovery rate of 0.05 in a later analysis. Most CMV-associated TCR beta chains appeared to be HLA-restricted in a later analysis, and the HLA associations seemed to be driven largely by CMV exposure. It was suggested by the authors that the approach could potentially be generalized to other disease states and immunological phenotypes. While some public TCRs were present in many individuals, most TCR sequences turned up only very rarely across donors. Immune exposure information for the cohort was limited to CMV serostatus. In both the original and validation cohorts, the classifier was reported to diagnose cytomegalovirus status with high specificity and sensitivity. In a later analysis, the rate of TCR association differed among HLA loci, with DRB1 alleles having the most associated TCRs and HLA-C alleles having the fewest. The sequencing pipeline was judged likely to have produced a cluster of highly shared sequence variants as a technical artifact. Compared with the approximately 600-donor mean, donors in an Asian-associated ancestry cluster had fewer N-insertions in productive TCRs, according to a later genetic analysis. The study gave a list of 150 to 200 TCR beta chains associated with cytomegalovirus. A later genetic analysis associated a missense DCLRE1C variant with V-gene and J-gene trimming of TCR beta chains, and an independent cohort replicated the association. In vitro tests confirmed that a few of the cytomegalovirus-associated TCR beta chains recognize cytomegalovirus antigens. Correlated functional status among segregating V segments might reflect linkage disequilibrium, but an unknown experimental factor could not be ruled out. In a later analysis, HLA-associated TCR beta chains showed more clonal expansion and lower generation probabilities than non-associated chains that were equally common. In this cohort, only TCR beta chains were sequenced, and detectable features were limited by the absence of alpha or paired-chain data. When HLA alleles, especially DR and DQ, strongly co-occurred, TCR associations were difficult to assign to individual alleles. In an earlier analysis of fewer than 700 of the donors, most TCR beta V segments appeared in productive rearrangements about 87% or about 30% of the time, broadly matching IMGT annotations. Sequencing depth was assumed to be roughly uniform across donors in the presence/absence analyses, though that assumption may not hold. A further reported finding was that TCR beta sequences accurately predicted the HLA-A and HLA-B alleles for most subjects in the first cohort. Because counts were too low, roughly 17 rarely observed V segments, including chromosome 9 orphons, were left out of the earlier analysis of a few hundred of the donors. Because HLA typing was unavailable for some donors at each locus, only the typed subset was used in association tests.

This TCR derives from a man aged 18 to 30 in good health and CMV-seropositive. Sequencing input: PBMCs. The rearranged chain carries TRBV4-1 and TRBJ1-6; TRBD1 could be the D gene, as 5 bases match. This receptor has the CDR3 CASSSQGLNSPLHF. The sequence in DNA is TGCGCCAGCAGCTCCCAGGGCCTTAATTCACCCCTCCACTTT.